The source of this T cell receptor beta chain is a study of cytomegalovirus exposure and HLA in healthy donors. Whole-study findings and limits: Later analysis showed TCR association rates varying by HLA locus, highest for DRB1 and lowest for HLA-C.

A multiplex PCR was run with 60 Vbeta primers and 13 Jbeta primers. Measured with immunoSEQ multiplex PCR; TCRdb has only the in-frame clones, and not every one. Counted here are 200,000 to 250,000 clones, approximately 78% occurring once; the ten biggest clones make up 3% to 4%. V lost 4 bases to trimming and J lost 2 bases; unmatched junction nucleotides: 5. Looked up from germline, CDR1 is LNHDA and CDR2 is SQIVND (reference sequence). The CDR3 loop spans 16 amino acids. To note about this clone: Its cognate antigen is unknown.

Donors counted as nominally healthy when sampled, yet unrecorded immune exposures were likely. The sequencing input was PBMCs. The chain joins TRBV19 to TRBJ2-1; 10 nucleotides match TRBD2. This receptor was obtained from a male donor in good health and CMV-seronegative. In DNA form, the CDR3 reads TGTGCCAGTAGTACCGAGCGGGGGGGTGCCTACAATGAGCAGTTCTTC. Its translation is CASSTERGGAYNEQFF.